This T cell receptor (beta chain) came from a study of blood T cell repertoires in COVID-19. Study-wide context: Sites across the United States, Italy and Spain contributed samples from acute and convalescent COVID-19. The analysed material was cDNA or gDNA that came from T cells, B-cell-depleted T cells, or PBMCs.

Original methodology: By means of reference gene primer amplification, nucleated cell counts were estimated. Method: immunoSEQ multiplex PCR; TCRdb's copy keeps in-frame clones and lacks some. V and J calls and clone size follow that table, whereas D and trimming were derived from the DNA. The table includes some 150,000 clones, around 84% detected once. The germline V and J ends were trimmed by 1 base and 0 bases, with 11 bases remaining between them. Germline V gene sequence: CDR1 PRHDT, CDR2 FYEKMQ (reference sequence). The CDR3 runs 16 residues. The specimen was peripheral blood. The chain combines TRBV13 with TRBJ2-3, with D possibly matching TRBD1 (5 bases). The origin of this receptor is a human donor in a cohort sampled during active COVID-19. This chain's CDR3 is CASSLVAGSSTDTQYF. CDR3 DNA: TGTGCCAGCAGCTTAGTGGCAGGGTCTAGCACAGATACGCAGTATTTT. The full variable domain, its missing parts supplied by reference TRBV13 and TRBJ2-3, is AAGVIQSPRHLIKEKRETATLKCYPIPRHDTVYWYQQGPGQDPQFLISFYEKMQSDKGSIPDRFSAQQFSDYHSELNMSSLELGDSALYFCASSLVAGSSTDTQYFGPGTRLTVL.